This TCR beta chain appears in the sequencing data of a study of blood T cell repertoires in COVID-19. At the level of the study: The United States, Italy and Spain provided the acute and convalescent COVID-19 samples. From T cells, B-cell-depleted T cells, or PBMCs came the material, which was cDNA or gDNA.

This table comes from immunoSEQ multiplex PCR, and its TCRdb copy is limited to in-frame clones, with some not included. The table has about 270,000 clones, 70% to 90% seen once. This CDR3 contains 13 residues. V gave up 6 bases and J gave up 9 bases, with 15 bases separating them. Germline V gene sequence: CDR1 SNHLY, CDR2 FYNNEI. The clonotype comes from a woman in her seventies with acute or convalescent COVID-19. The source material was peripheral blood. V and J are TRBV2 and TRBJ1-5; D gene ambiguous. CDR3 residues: CASSGSWRAPQHF. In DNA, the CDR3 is TGTGCCAGCAGCGGGAGTTGGAGGGCGCCCCAGCATTTT. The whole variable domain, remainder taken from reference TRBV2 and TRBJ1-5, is EPEVTQTPSHQVTQMGQEVILRCVPISNHLYFYWYRQILGQKVEFLVSFYNNEISEKSEIFDDQFSVERPDGSNFTLKIRSTKLEDSAMYFCASSGSWRAPQHFGDGTRLSIL.